Below, 18 T cell receptor beta chains from the same sample are listed, as sequenced in a study of T cells in Graves' hyperthyroidism and ophthalmopathy. The TCR beta CDR3 regions underwent amplification using RNA transcripts as the source. First-round RT-PCR targeting the TCR CDR3 was performed with the HTBI primer set. TCRdb independently ran MiXCR on the multiplex PCR reads; one entry per CDR3 protein. This sample has a few hundred thousand distinct CDR3 sequences, with more than 13% found just once. Sequenced sample: blood. The receptors were sampled from a woman in her twenties or thirties with Graves' hyperthyroidism.

This chain uses TRBV12-3 or TRBV12-4 with TRBJ2-1, with TRBD2 matching 14 bases. CDR3 length: 18 amino acids. The V and J ends lost 6 bases and 7 bases, in that order; junction bases with no gene match: 14. CDR3 amino acids: CASSPGTSGSGLYNEQFF. In DNA, the CDR3 is TGTGCCAGCAGCCCTGGGACTAGCGGGAGCGGCCTTTATAATGAGCAGTTCTTC.

The chain combines TRBV19 with TRBJ2-1; 9 bases match TRBD2. Germline loops: CDR1 LNHDA, CDR2 SQIVND (reference sequence). The CDR3 is made up of 15 amino acids. V trimming: 6 bases; J trimming: 9 bases; junction bases outside the gene matches: 12. In DNA, the CDR3 is TGTGCCAGTAGAGACCCAGGACTAGCGACTGCTGAGCAGTTCTTC. As protein: CASRDPGLATAEQFF.

This chain links TRBV20-1 with TRBJ2-7; 11 bases align to TRBD2. Trimming at V came to 8 bases and at J to 5 bases, leaving 14 bases not matched to a gene. The CDR3 runs to 15 residues. The germline V gene has CDR1 DFQATT and CDR2 SNEGSKA (reference sequence). This CDR3 reads CSIYRGGLAGNEQYF. CDR3 nucleotide sequence: TGCAGTATATACCGGGGAGGACTAGCGGGCAACGAGCAGTACTTC.

J is TRBJ1-2 and V is TRBV28; D remains ambiguous. Germline V gives CDR1 MDHEN, CDR2 SYDVKM. This CDR3 spans 12 amino acids. Deletions cut 10 bases from V and 5 bases from J, with 14 bases between. The CDR3 coding sequence is TGTGCCATAAATTCTGGACCTTATGGCTACACCTTC. This translates into CAINSGPYGYTF.

This clonotype appeared many times. The gene calls are TRBV18 and TRBJ1-2; D gene uncertain. Germline V gene lookup returns CDR1 KGHSH and CDR2 LQKENI. V lost 3 bases, J lost 8 bases, and 10 bases lay in between. The CDR3 is 12 residues long. The DNA for the CDR3 is TGTGCCAGCTCACCCGGGCCGAAAGGCTACACCTTC. Protein sequence: CASSPGPKGYTF. The full variable domain, completed using reference TRBV18 and TRBJ1-2, is NAGVMQNPRHLVRRRGQEARLRCSPMKGHSHVYWYRQLPEEGLKFMVYLQKENIIDESGMPKERFSAEFPKEGPSILRIQQVVRGDSAAYFCASSPGPKGYTFGSGTRLTVV.

This clonotype was seen only a few times. V gene TRBV28 combines with J gene TRBJ2-5; TRBD1 matches 12 bases. The CDR3 is made up of 15 amino acids. From germline, CDR1 is MDHEN and CDR2 SYDVKM. The J segment lost 12 bases and the V segment lost 4 bases, leaving 12 bases of the junction unmatched. Here the CDR3 reads CASSSSGTGGDDEYF. CDR3 bases: TGTGCCAGCAGTTCCTCCGGGACAGGGGGCGATGATGAGTACTTC.

This clonotype was seen ten or more times. The V gene is TRBV28, the J gene TRBJ2-7, with 10 bases matching TRBD2. Germline-derived CDR1 and CDR2 are MDHEN and SYDVKM. V shed 6 bases and J 12 bases; nucleotides not matched to a gene: 8. This CDR3 is built from 12 residues. DNA of the CDR3: TGTGCCAGCAGACCATCGGGACTAGCGCTGTACTTC. Translation gives CASRPSGLALYF.

There are many counts of this clonotype. The chain links TRBV10-2 to TRBJ2-3; 7 nucleotides match TRBD2. In germline, CDR1 is WSHSY, CDR2 SAAADI. The CDR3 runs 17 residues. Unmatched junction bases numbered 8, after V lost 0 bases and J lost 2 bases. As DNA, the CDR3 is TGCGCCAGCAGTGAGTCCCTGGGGGGGAGCTACACAGATACGCAGTATTTT. The encoded protein is CASSESLGGSYTDTQYF.

This clonotype was counted ten times or more. The chain links TRBV12-3 or TRBV12-4 to TRBJ1-4, with D possibly being TRBD1 (6 bases). The V and J ends lost 4 bases and 3 bases respectively, with 12 bases between them. The CDR3 covers 15 residues. In DNA form, the CDR3 reads TGTGCCAGCAGTTCGATCGGACAGCCTAATGAAAAACTGTTTTTT. Translation: CASSSIGQPNEKLFF.

This chain joins TRBV5-1 and TRBJ1-2, with TRBD1 identical over 9 bases. Germline assignment: CDR1 SGHRS and CDR2 YFSETQ. The length of the CDR3 is 14 residues. The ends lost 3 bases at V and 5 bases at J; junction bases unmatched: 5. The CDR3 protein is CASSSGQGPYGYTF. Here the CDR3 DNA reads TGCGCCAGCAGCTCGGGACAGGGACCTTATGGCTACACCTTC.

This clonotype was seen many times. The genes are TRBV12-3 or TRBV12-4 and TRBJ2-5; 8 bases are shared with TRBD1. Trimming at V came to 5 bases and at J to 4 bases, leaving 9 bases not matched to a gene. There are 15 residues in the CDR3. The CDR3 coding sequence is TGTGCCAGCAGTACTGGACAGGGATCGGGAGAGACCCAGTACTTC. This gives the protein CASSTGQGSGETQYF.

There are a few counts of this clonotype. The CDR3 sequence is CSVESQGWEQYF. Written as DNA, the CDR3 is TGCAGCGTTGAATCGCAGGGATGGGAGCAGTACTTC. The gene calls are TRBV29-1 and TRBJ2-7; D may be TRBD1 (5 bases). This CDR3 has 12 amino acids. V was shortened by 2 bases and J by 7 bases, with 12 bases between the two germline ends. The V gene's germline CDR1 is SQVTM and CDR2 ANQGSEA.

There are many counts of this clonotype. The chain recombines TRBV18 with TRBJ2-3; D possibly corresponds to TRBD1 (6 bases). Trimming cost V 1 base and J 0 bases, with 8 bases left between them. The CDR3 contains 15 residues. Per germline, CDR1 KGHSH and CDR2 LQKENI. CDR3 region: CASSPRDKSTDTQYF. The DNA of the CDR3 is TGTGCCAGCTCACCACGGGACAAGAGCACAGATACGCAGTATTTT.

In its sample, this clonotype was seen many times. The CDR3 nucleotides are TGTGCCAGCAGCCAAGCCGGAGGGGGGCAGCCCCAGCATTTT. Amino acid sequence: CASSQAGGGQPQHF. The V and J genes are TRBV3-1 and TRBJ1-5; D may be TRBD1 (6 bases). CDR1 and CDR2 (germline): LGHDT, YNNKEL (reference sequence). V lost 1 base, J lost 7 bases, and 11 bases lay in between. The CDR3 length is 14 residues.

This clonotype occurred a few times. The chain is built from TRBV6-2 or TRBV6-3 and TRBJ1-6; D may be TRBD1 (5 bases). The V end lost 2 bases, the J end lost 10 bases, and 9 bases lay between the germline ends. The CDR3 loop spans 13 amino acids. CDR1 is MNHEY and CDR2 is SVGEGT in the germline V gene. In DNA form, the CDR3 reads TGTGCCAGCAGTTACCTAAGGGGATCACCCCTCCACTTT. Protein product: CASSYLRGSPLHF.

This clonotype was recorded at least ten times. The chain uses TRBV7-2 and TRBJ2-7, with 7 bases lining up with TRBD2. V was pared by 5 bases and J by 6 bases, with 10 bases of the junction left unmatched. The CDR3 length is 14 residues. CDR1 is SGHTA, CDR2 FQGNSA, per germline. CDR3 loop: CASSQSWTSGEQYF. In nucleotides, the CDR3 is TGTGCCAGCAGCCAAAGTTGGACTAGTGGCGAGCAGTACTTC.

This clonotype was recorded at least ten times. The gene calls are TRBV11-1 and TRBJ2-3; perhaps TRBD2 as D (7 bases). V dropped 3 bases and J dropped 5 bases, with 12 bases sitting between them. From germline, CDR1 is SGHAT and CDR2 FQDESV (reference sequence). The CDR3 runs 14 residues. In nucleotides, the CDR3 is TGTGCCAGCAGCTTCGTGGGAGGGGGAGATACGCAGTATTTT. The encoded protein is CASSFVGGGDTQYF.

This clonotype was recorded a few times. J is TRBJ1-2 and V is TRBV6-5, with D uncertain. The CDR3 sequence is 14 residues long. Trimming stripped 2 bases from V and 1 base from J, with 8 bases between. Germline CDR1 reads MNHEY; CDR2 reads SVGAGI. CDR3 amino acids: CASSYKESNYGYTF. The CDR3, as DNA: TGTGCCAGCAGTTACAAGGAGAGTAACTATGGCTACACCTTC.